The source of this T cell receptor (beta chain) is a study of shared clonotypes between healthy human individuals. The V gene lost 5 bases and the J gene lost 2 bases, with 22 bases spanning the gap. The CDR3 consists of 17 residues. CDR1 and CDR2 (germline): LNHNV, YYDKDF (reference sequence). Sequencing was performed with immunoSEQ multiplex PCR; in TCRdb, only in-frame clones are kept and a portion is missing. Of roughly 2,000,000 clones listed, about 94% are singletons. CD8 cells regarded as naive lacked CD45RO, were positively chosen for CCR7, and omitted terminally differentiated effector memory CD45RA+ cells.

The receptor's source is a man younger than 35 in good health. Some clones in this sample may be carry-over from other donors' samples. Sample: naive CD8+ T cells from PBMCs. The chain uses TRBV15 and TRBJ2-7, with D perhaps TRBD1 or TRBD2 (6 bases each). The CDR3 DNA reads as TGTGCCACCAGCGTATCCACAGGGAAAGGGGGGACCTACGAGCAGTACTTC. This codes for CATSVSTGKGGTYEQYF.